This entry describes one T cell receptor beta chain. This sample is part of a study of control samples from healthy donors and cancer patients. The repertoire was sequenced with immunoSEQ multiplex PCR; TCRdb's copy has only in-frame clones and lacks some. This table holds 100,000 to 150,000 clones, 87% found once. V shed 0 bases and J shed 0 bases, with 15 bases lying between them. The CDR3 runs to 17 residues. The germline V gene has CDR1 LGHNA and CDR2 YSLEER. The V and J genes are TRBV4-3 and TRBJ2-7; D may correspond to TRBD1 or TRBD2 (5 bases each). The sequence was collected from a man younger than 35 in good health. The specimen sequenced was blood. The CDR3 DNA follows: TGCGCCAGCAGCCAAGAGAGGGGAGCGAAGAGCTCCTACGAGCAGTACTTC. Translated, it gives CASSQERGAKSSYEQYF.